The present entry profiles one T cell receptor beta chain with its context. It lacks a known antigen. Qualities for individual bases were not recorded, and no much larger clone is one base off. The sample's time point label is to be understood as: about 28 days (+/-7) after the second vaccine dose. The treatment or condition label corresponds to: meningococcal conjugate vaccine given as trial control. Vaccinee samples came from UK trials COV001 and COV002, including a single-blind randomized controlled phase 2/3 trial of AZD1222 (ChAdOx1 nCoV-19) in healthy adults. For TCRbeta chain sequencing, PBMC samples were collected from trial participants at day 0 and at day 28 after the second dose. These data belong to a study of T cell responses to AZD1222 COVID-19 vaccine (dated by TCRdb to the early 2020s). Turning to the overall study: TCR sequencing was performed for 230 to 250 trial participants, of whom about 200 were given two doses of AZD1222 and 26 were given two doses of MenACWY control vaccine. Trial participants were enrolled by age into 18-55, 56-69 and 70-plus year subgroups, with roughly 150, 30 and 60 TCR-sequenced participants respectively. Overall study outcomes, separate from this receptor: Conclusions about previously exposed vaccinees were limited because only a handful of AZD1222 recipients were SARS-CoV-2 seropositive at baseline. The whole spike protein was spanned by vaccine-associated CD4 TCRs, and dominant responses were seen in regions 160-218 and 743-854. After two AZD1222 doses, spike-specific TCR breadth and depth were significantly higher than at day 0 and than in MenACWY recipients. The 56-69-year group was small, and its depth increase did not reach significance, likely because of low power. Most participants were white British and females outnumbered males, and the authors suggested that clonal diversity may have been underestimated. Because no day 14 peak-response samples were available, repertoires were characterized only after the peak T cell response. Nearly half of unique spike-specific TCRs reportedly recognized epitopes outside regions mutated in the B.1.351 and B.1.1.7 variants.

The CDR3 regions of human TCRbeta chains were analyzed by immunosequencing. On the authors' methods: Repertoire TCRs were checked for matches against a reference library of SARS-CoV-2-specific TCRs that had been generated using the MIRA antigen-specificity platform. Breadth was defined as the fraction of unique TCRs that were SARS-CoV-2-associated, and depth was defined as the fraction of total T cells that were SARS-CoV-2-associated. Using the MIRA data, each spike-specific TCR was assigned both to the spike region to which the TCR was reactive and to a CD4 or CD8 class. Log10-transformed breadth and depth values were compared by one-way ANOVA with Sidak's multiple comparisons tests. As stored in TCRdb, this immuneACCESS dataset retains in-frame rearrangements with V and J assigned. A fraction of the clones does not appear; measured against another copy, unresolved V genes explain less than half of the discrepancy, and the remainder lacks a known reason. Clone size and V and J calls were adopted from that table, with D and trimming inferred from the DNA. Within this sample are under 150,000 clones, with approximately 85% of them counted one time only. Of the sample, 7.9% falls within the top ten clones.

This clonotype was sampled from an adult who received the MenACWY meningococcal vaccine as a control. Sequencing used peripheral blood, obtained 28 days after the second dose of the MenACWY control vaccine.

In nucleotides, the sequence is TGTGCCAGCACAGGACAGAGAACTATTAATTCACCCCTCCACTTT. Its translation reads: CASTGQRTINSPLHF. This receptor chain uses TRBV2 and TRBJ1-6; 6 matching bases give a weak D call of TRBD1. The CDR3 runs 15 amino acids, cysteine and phenylalanine included. The CDR3 DNA has 45 bases and is translated from base 1. Between the V and J ends, shortened by 7 bases and 6 bases respectively, the junction contains 16 bases. From a lookup of the germline V gene, CDR1 and CDR2 are SNHLY and FYNNEI.